Following are 14 T cell receptor beta chains from one sample sequenced in a study of Ad26.COV2.S vaccination and SARS-CoV-2 variants. Described treatment: roughly 20 received Ad26.COV2.S at low or high dose, single or two shots; 5 received placebo; per-sample allocation not given. Specimen acquisition occurred on day 63 following the initial vaccine or placebo injection. TCRdb's copy holds only in-frame clones and misses some; the assay was immunoSEQ multiplex PCR. The sample holds approximately 300,000 clones, around 85% seen once. The sequencing here drew on peripheral blood, taken in a trial of Ad26.COV2.S vaccine versus placebo. The receptor set was obtained from a person aged 18 to 59 who received the Ad26.COV2.S COVID-19 vaccine or a placebo.

The chain employs TRBV11-2 and TRBJ2-5; a weak D match, TRBD1 (6 bases). Germline CDR1 reads SGHAT; CDR2 reads FQNNGV. The CDR3 sequence is 14 residues long. The V gene lost 4 bases and the J gene lost 4 bases, with 13 bases spanning the gap. The CDR3 is CASSSLARGETQYF. CDR3 DNA: TGTGCCAGCAGCTCACTGGCCAGGGGAGAGACCCAGTACTTC. Supplemented by reference TRBV11-2 and TRBJ2-5, the full variable domain reads EAGVAQSPRYKIIEKRQSVAFWCNPISGHATLYWYQQILGQGPKLLIQFQNNGVVDDSQLPKDRFSAERLKGVDSTLKIQPAKLEDSAVYLCASSSLARGETQYFGPGTRLLVL.

This clone was counted once. CDR3 coding DNA: TGCGCCAGCAGCTTTGGGGATGGGGCCTCCTACGAGCAGTACTTC. Protein: CASSFGDGASYEQYF. This chain uses TRBV5-1 with TRBJ2-7, with D possibly TRBD1 on 5 matching bases. Per germline, CDR1 SGHRS and CDR2 YFSETQ. The CDR3 is 15 amino acids. V was cut by 2 bases and J by 0 bases, with 12 bases left in between.

This clone appeared once. This chain connects TRBV7-2 to TRBJ2-1, with 7 bases identical to TRBD1. Germline-derived CDR1 and CDR2 are SGHTA and FQGNSA. This CDR3 has 16 amino acids. Trimming took 5 bases from V and 6 from J; bases not matched to a gene: 13. The CDR3 spells CASSRDRAQGSNEQFF. Here the CDR3 DNA reads TGTGCCAGCAGCAGGGACAGAGCTCAGGGAAGCAATGAGCAGTTCTTC.

V is TRBV11-3 and J is TRBJ2-3; D is perhaps TRBD2 (7 bases). In germline, CDR1 is SGHNT, CDR2 YENEEA. Trimming cost V 6 bases and J 6 bases, with 22 bases left between them. The CDR3 contains 16 residues. The CDR3 here is CASSNLLVGGADTQYF. CDR3 nucleotides: TGTGCCAGCAGTAATCTACTAGTAGGGGGGGCCGATACGCAGTATTTT.

This clone occurred once. The chain is built from TRBV27 and TRBJ1-6, with 7 bases fitting TRBD1. The germline CDR1 and CDR2 sequences are MNHEY and SMNVEV (reference sequence). The CDR3 covers 15 residues. J lost 8 bases, V lost 2 bases, and 6 bases had no gene match. Here the CDR3 reads CASSLRRTGDSPLHF. The CDR3 DNA follows: TGTGCCAGCAGTTTAAGGAGGACAGGCGATTCACCCCTCCACTTT.

The chain links TRBV5-1 to TRBJ2-1; D ambiguous. Germline CDR1 and CDR2: SGHRS and YFSETQ. The CDR3 spans 14 residues. V was trimmed by 7 bases and J by 5 bases, leaving 16 bases between them. The CDR3 region has the DNA TGCGCCAGCTCCGATTTAACCACCGACAATGAGCAGTTCTTC. Its protein product is CASSDLTTDNEQFF.

For the CDR3, the DNA is TGTGCCACCAGTGGCCTAGGGGGGGATACGCAGTATTTT. Residues: CATSGLGGDTQYF. This sequence joins TRBV24-1 and TRBJ2-3; D may correspond to TRBD1 or TRBD2 (6 bases each). CDR1 KGHDR and CDR2 SFDVKD come from the germline V gene. The CDR3 runs 13 residues. V gave up 5 bases and J gave up 6 bases, with 11 bases separating them.

This chain links TRBV5-1 with TRBJ2-5; D might be TRBD1 or TRBD2, each matching 6 bases. Trimming left V 4 bases short and J 3 bases short, with 16 bases between. Germline V lookup: CDR1 SGHRS, CDR2 YFSETQ. The CDR3 consists of 15 residues. Written as DNA, the CDR3 is TGCGCCAGCAGCCCGGCTCGGGGGCTCAAAGAGACCCAGTACTTC. Translating gives CASSPARGLKETQYF.

The rearrangement joins TRBV4-1 to TRBJ2-3, with D maybe TRBD2 (5 bases). V shed 0 bases and J shed 4 bases, with 20 bases lying between them. This CDR3 region has 18 residues. Germline CDR1 reads MGHRA; CDR2 reads YSYEKL. In DNA, the CDR3 is TGCGCCAGCAGCCAAGATCGAGCGGCCTCTAACGGGGCAGATACGCAGTATTTT. Its translation: CASSQDRAASNGADTQYF.

The chain joins TRBV5-1 to TRBJ2-2; possible D gene TRBD1, 5 bases. This CDR3 is built from 16 residues. The V and J ends lost 2 bases and 1 base respectively, with 12 bases between them. Germline loops: CDR1 SGHRS, CDR2 YFSETQ. CDR3 in DNA: TGCGCCAGCAGCTTAAGAACAGGACGGAACACCGGGGAGCTGTTTTTT. Protein: CASSLRTGRNTGELFF.

This clone was recorded a few times. The chain links TRBV19 to TRBJ1-6; 8 nucleotides align to TRBD1. This CDR3 region has 15 residues. J gave up 12 bases and V 6 bases, and 13 bases lay outside the gene matches. CDR1 is LNHDA, CDR2 SQIVND, per germline (reference sequence). The CDR3 loop is CASRTQTGAQVPLHF. The CDR3 nucleotides read TGTGCCAGTAGAACACAGACAGGGGCACAGGTACCCCTCCACTTT. Variable domain in full (rest from reference TRBV19 and TRBJ1-6): DGGITQSPKYLFRKEGQNVTLSCEQNLNHDAMYWYRQDPGQGLRLIYYSQIVNDFQKGDIAEGYSVSREKKESFPLTVTSAQKNPTAFYLCASRTQTGAQVPLHFGNGTRLTVT.

The V call is TRBV7-9, the J call TRBJ2-7, with a weak D call TRBD2 (7 bases). CDR1 and CDR2 (germline): SEHNR, FQNEAQ (reference sequence). This CDR3 region has 15 residues. Trimming shortened V by 6 bases and J by 0 bases, and 15 bases separated the two germline ends. Here the CDR3 reads CASSLGGGLSYEQYF. CDR3 sequence (DNA): TGTGCCAGCAGTTTGGGCGGGGGCCTCTCCTACGAGCAGTACTTC.

This chain joins TRBV21-1 and TRBJ1-1. TRBV21-1 is marked as a pseudogene. CDR3 length equals 11 residues. The CDR3 sequence: CASRPSSPAFF. Here the CDR3 DNA reads TGTGCCAGCAGGCCAAGTTCTCCGGCTTTCTTT.

V gene TRBV12-3 or TRBV12-4 combines with J gene TRBJ2-1, with unresolved D. Trimming took off 2 bases at V and 7 bases at J, with 9 bases between the two ends. This CDR3 comprises 13 residues. The CDR3 DNA follows: TGTGCCAGCAGTTTAAACTTCCCAAATGAGCAGTTCTTC. Protein: CASSLNFPNEQFF.